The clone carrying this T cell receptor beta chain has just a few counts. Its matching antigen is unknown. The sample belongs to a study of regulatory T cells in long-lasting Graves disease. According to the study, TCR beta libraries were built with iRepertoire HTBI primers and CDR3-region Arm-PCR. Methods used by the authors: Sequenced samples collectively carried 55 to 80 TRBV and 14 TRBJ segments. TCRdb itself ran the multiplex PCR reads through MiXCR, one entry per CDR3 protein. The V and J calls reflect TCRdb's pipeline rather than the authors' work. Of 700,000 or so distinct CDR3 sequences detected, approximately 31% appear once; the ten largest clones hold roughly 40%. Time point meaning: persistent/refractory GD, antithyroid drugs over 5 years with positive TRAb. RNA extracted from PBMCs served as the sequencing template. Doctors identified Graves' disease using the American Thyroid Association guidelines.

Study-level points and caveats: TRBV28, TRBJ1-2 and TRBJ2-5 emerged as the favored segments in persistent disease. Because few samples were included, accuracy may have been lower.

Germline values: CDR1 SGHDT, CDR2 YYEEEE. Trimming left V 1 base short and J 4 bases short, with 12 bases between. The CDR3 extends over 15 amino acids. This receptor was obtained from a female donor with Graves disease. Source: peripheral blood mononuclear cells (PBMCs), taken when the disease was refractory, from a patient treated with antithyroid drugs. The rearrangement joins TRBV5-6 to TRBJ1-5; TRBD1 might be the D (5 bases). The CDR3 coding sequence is TGTGCCAGCAGCTTGCAGGGAGGGGCGAATCAGCCCCAGCATTTT. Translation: CASSLQGGANQPQHF. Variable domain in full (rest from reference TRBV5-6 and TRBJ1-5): DAGVTQSPTHLIKTRGQQVTLRCSPKSGHDTVSWYQQALGQGPQFIFQYYEEEERQRGNFPDRFSGHQFPNYSSELNVNALLLGDSALYLCASSLQGGANQPQHFGDGTRLSIL.